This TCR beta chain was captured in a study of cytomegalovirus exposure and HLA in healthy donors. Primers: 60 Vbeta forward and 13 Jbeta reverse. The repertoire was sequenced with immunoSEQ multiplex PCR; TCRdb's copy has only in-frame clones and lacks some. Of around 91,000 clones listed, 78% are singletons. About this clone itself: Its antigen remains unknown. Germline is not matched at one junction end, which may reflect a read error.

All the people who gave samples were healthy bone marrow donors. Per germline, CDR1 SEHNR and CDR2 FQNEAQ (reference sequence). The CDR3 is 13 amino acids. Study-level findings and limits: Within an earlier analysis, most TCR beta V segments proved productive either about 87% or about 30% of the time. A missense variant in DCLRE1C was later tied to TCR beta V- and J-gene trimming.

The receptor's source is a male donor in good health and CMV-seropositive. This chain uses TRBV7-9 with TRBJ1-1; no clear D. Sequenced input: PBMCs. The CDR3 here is CSSSLAGGFEAFF. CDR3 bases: TGTTCCAGCAGCTTAGCGGGAGGGTTTGAAGCTTTCTTT.